The 25 T cell receptor beta chains presented below share a single source sample, sequenced in a study of T cell responses to AZD1222 COVID-19 vaccine. TCRdb's copy holds only in-frame clones and misses some; the assay was immunoSEQ multiplex PCR. Of about 120,000 clones listed, 87% are singletons. Sequencing used peripheral blood, obtained 28 days after the second AZD1222 dose. Receptor source: an adult who received the AZD1222 COVID-19 vaccine.

The chain has TRBV5-1 and TRBJ2-5; 7 nucleotides line up with TRBD1. V lost 3 bases and J lost 2; bases outside the gene matches: 4. Germline V CDR1 and CDR2: SGHRS, YFSETQ. The length of the CDR3 is 14 residues. In DNA, the CDR3 is TGCGCCAGCAGCTGGGACAGCCGACAAGAGACCCAGTACTTC. It specifies CASSWDSRQETQYF.

The chain uses TRBV4-3 and TRBJ1-4; D uncertain. V shed 0 bases and J shed 8 bases, with 7 bases lying between them. The CDR3 length is 13 residues. The germline V gene encodes CDR1 LGHNA and CDR2 YSLEER. The chain's CDR3 is CASSQDRGEKLFF. The CDR3 nucleotides are TGCGCCAGCAGCCAAGATAGAGGAGAAAAACTGTTTTTT.

This clone was seen only once. The chain links TRBV29-1 to TRBJ1-4, with TRBD1 as a possible D gene (6 bases). From germline, CDR1 is SQVTM and CDR2 ANQGSEA. There are 13 residues in the CDR3. V dropped 6 bases and J dropped 6 bases, with 14 bases sitting between them. The CDR3 bases are TGCAGCGTCCAAGCGGGGGCGGATGAAAAACTGTTTTTT. Translated, it gives CSVQAGADEKLFF.

V gene TRBV4-3 combines with J gene TRBJ2-2; D uncertain. V was trimmed by 2 bases and J by 1 base, leaving 8 bases between them. CDR3 length equals 15 residues. CDR1 and CDR2 from the germline V gene are LGHNA and YSLEER. The CDR3 protein is CASSQQPVNTGELFF. Written as DNA, the CDR3 is TGCGCCAGCAGCCAACAGCCAGTGAACACCGGGGAGCTGTTTTTT.

This chain uses TRBV6-2 or TRBV6-3 with TRBJ2-2, with 8 bases lining up with TRBD1. This CDR3 region has 21 residues. The germline CDR1 and CDR2 sequences are MNHEY and SVGEGT. Unmatched junction bases numbered 17, after V lost 2 bases and J lost 0 bases. CDR3 sequence (DNA): TGTGCCAGCAGTTACCCTAGGAGGGGCAGGGGGCCCGGGACGAACACCGGGGAGCTGTTTTTT. Translating it yields CASSYPRRGRGPGTNTGELFF.

The rearrangement joins TRBV19 to TRBJ1-5; 7 bases are shared with TRBD1. The CDR3 consists of 13 residues. CDR1 is LNHDA, CDR2 SQIVND, per germline (reference sequence). Losses at the gene ends were 6 bases for V and 4 bases for J; bases not matched to a gene: 3. The CDR3 bases are TGTGCCAGTAGAGGGACAGATAATCAGCCCCAGCATTTT. Encoded protein: CASRGTDNQPQHF.

This chain connects TRBV7-2 to TRBJ1-2; D is uncertain. The germline V gene encodes CDR1 SGHTA and CDR2 FQGNSA. This CDR3 has 13 residues. The V and J ends lost 5 bases and 3 bases respectively, with 10 bases between them. CDR3: CASSPGRDYGYTF. The CDR3 region has the DNA TGTGCCAGCAGCCCCGGACGGGACTATGGCTACACCTTC.

J is TRBJ2-7 and V is TRBV7-9; tentatively, D is TRBD2 (5 bases). The length of the CDR3 is 13 residues. V was pared by 2 bases and J by 6 bases, with 11 bases between. Germline-derived CDR1 and CDR2 are SEHNR and FQNEAQ (reference sequence). The CDR3 loop reads CASSLREGGEQYF. The CDR3 DNA is TGTGCCAGCAGCTTAAGGGAAGGAGGCGAGCAGTACTTC.

This clone was seen once. The CDR3 region has the DNA TGCAGCGTGACGAGGGGAGGGTCAAATGAAAAACTGTTTTTT. It yields the protein CSVTRGGSNEKLFF. V gene TRBV29-1 combines with J gene TRBJ1-4, with TRBD1 as a possible D gene (5 bases). Germline V gene sequence: CDR1 SQVTM, CDR2 ANQGSEA. The ends were cut back, 6 bases at V and 5 bases at J, with 16 bases in the middle. The CDR3 runs 14 residues. The variable domain in full, with the rest retrieved from reference TRBV29-1 and TRBJ1-4, is SAVISQKPSRDICQRGTSLTIQCQVDSQVTMMFWYRQQPGQSLTLIATANQGSEATYESGFVIDKFPISRPNLTFSTLTVSNMSPEDSSIYLCSVTRGGSNEKLFFGSGTQLSVL.

V gene TRBV14 combines with J gene TRBJ2-1; 9 positions match TRBD2. V trimming: 6 bases; J trimming: 0 bases; junction bases outside the gene matches: 15. CDR3 size: 19 residues. Germline CDR1 reads SGHDN; CDR2 reads FVKESK. The DNA of the CDR3 is TGTGCCAGCAGTCGGTTGCGGGGGGGCTATTCGAGCTCCTACAATGAGCAGTTCTTC. It is translated as CASSRLRGGYSSSYNEQFF.

V is TRBV9 and J is TRBJ1-6, with TRBD1 as a possible D gene (6 bases). Germline lookup yields CDR1 SGDLS and CDR2 YYNGEE. The CDR3 is 15 residues long. V shed 6 bases and J shed 7 bases, with 17 bases lying between them. The CDR3 DNA reads TGTGCCAGCACCCTAGATGGACAGCCGAATTCACCCCTCCACTTT. Its translation is CASTLDGQPNSPLHF.

The chain joins TRBV7-2 to TRBJ1-1; possible D gene TRBD1, 5 bases. Germline V gene lookup returns CDR1 SGHTA and CDR2 FQGNSA. The CDR3 extends over 15 amino acids. The ends were cut back, 5 bases at V and 2 bases at J, with 15 bases in the middle. The CDR3: CASSPAGGRNTEAFF. CDR3 coding DNA: TGTGCCAGCAGCCCGGCGGGGGGAAGAAACACTGAAGCTTTCTTT.

The J gene is TRBJ2-7, the V gene TRBV29-1; 10 nucleotides match TRBD2. Germline CDR1 SQVTM, CDR2 ANQGSEA. The CDR3 runs to 13 residues. V shed 7 bases, J shed 5 bases, and the junction held 8 bases outside the gene matches. The CDR3 DNA follows: TGCAGCGCCGCCCCACTAGCGGGGAACGAGCAGTACTTC. Its translation: CSAAPLAGNEQYF.

There are a few counts of this clone. The chain is built from TRBV6-2 or TRBV6-3 and TRBJ2-1; D may match TRBD1 or TRBD2 (5 bases each). Germline V gene sequence: CDR1 MNHEY, CDR2 SVGEGT. The germline V and J ends were trimmed by 5 bases and 1 base, with 18 bases remaining between them. The CDR3 has 17 residues. This chain's CDR3 is CASSKGTTLQSYNEQFF. The CDR3 coding sequence is TGTGCCAGCAGTAAGGGGACCACCTTACAGTCCTACAATGAGCAGTTCTTC.

For the CDR3, the DNA is TGTGCCAGCAGCCAAACGGGGGGGCTTAGAAACACCATATATTTT. This codes for CASSQTGGLRNTIYF. This chain uses TRBV4-2 with TRBJ1-3; D is possibly TRBD1 (6 bases). The CDR3 length is 15 residues. Germline V gene lookup returns CDR1 LGHNA and CDR2 YNFKEQ. The V and J ends lost 2 bases and 5 bases respectively, with 13 bases between them.

The chain links TRBV19 to TRBJ1-1; D is possibly TRBD1 (6 bases). The CDR3 totals 14 residues. The V gene lost 4 bases and the J gene lost 4 bases, with 13 bases spanning the gap. The germline V gene has CDR1 LNHDA and CDR2 SQIVND (reference sequence). The CDR3: CASSSEQGITEAFF. Written as DNA, the CDR3 is TGTGCCAGTAGTAGCGAGCAGGGGATCACTGAAGCTTTCTTT.

This chain uses TRBV7-8 with TRBJ1-5; D is possibly TRBD1 (6 bases). The V gene's germline CDR1 is SGHVS and CDR2 FQNEAQ. The germline V and J ends were trimmed by 1 base and 0 bases, with 19 bases remaining between them. CDR3 size: 19 residues. Written as DNA, the CDR3 is TGTGCCAGCAGCTTAGGCGGGAGGGACACACCCTATAGCAATCAGCCCCAGCATTTT. Protein sequence: CASSLGGRDTPYSNQPQHF.

The CDR3 nucleotides are TGCGCCAGCAGCTTGGCCTTGGCAGACACTGAAGCTTTCTTT. Amino acids: CASSLALADTEAFF. The chain recombines TRBV5-1 with TRBJ1-1; no firm D call. The CDR3 loop spans 14 amino acids. Germline CDR1 is SGHRS and CDR2 is YFSETQ. V was trimmed by 0 bases and J by 3 bases, leaving 9 bases between them.

The V call is TRBV5-1, the J call TRBJ2-3; D could derive from TRBD1 or TRBD2 (6 bases each). The CDR3 length is 19 residues. V shed 2 bases and J shed 3 bases, with 25 bases lying between them. Looked up from germline, CDR1 is SGHRS and CDR2 is YFSETQ. The CDR3 spells CASSFLSPPQGGFTDTQYF. The DNA for the CDR3 is TGCGCCAGCAGCTTTCTCTCCCCCCCACAAGGGGGGTTTACAGATACGCAGTATTTT. The entire variable domain, with the rest obtained from reference TRBV5-1 and TRBJ2-3, is as follows: KAGVTQTPRYLIKTRGQQVTLSCSPISGHRSVSWYQQTPGQGLQFLFEYFSETQRNKGNFPGRFSGRQFSNSRSEMNVSTLELGDSALYLCASSFLSPPQGGFTDTQYFGPGTRLTVL.

The chain combines TRBV5-1 with TRBJ2-3; the match to TRBD2 covers 7 bases. Germline CDR1 is SGHRS and CDR2 is YFSETQ. The CDR3 covers 15 residues. Trimming removed 1 base from V and 6 bases from J; junction bases left unmatched: 8. The CDR3 loop reads CASSLKASGQDTQYF. The CDR3 DNA is TGCGCCAGCAGCTTGAAGGCTAGCGGCCAGGATACGCAGTATTTT.

The V gene is TRBV7-2, the J gene TRBJ2-7, with 10 bases lining up with TRBD1. V trimming: 5 bases; J trimming: 4 bases; junction bases outside the gene matches: 2. The CDR3 runs 13 residues. The V gene's germline CDR1 is SGHTA and CDR2 FQGNSA. The CDR3: CASSRTGGYEQYF. For the CDR3, the DNA is TGTGCCAGCAGCCGGACAGGGGGGTACGAGCAGTACTTC.

This clone was detected only a few times. This sequence joins TRBV5-5 and TRBJ2-3, with TRBD2 identical over 10 bases. Germline V CDR1 and CDR2: SGHKS, YYEKEE (reference sequence). CDR3 length: 18 residues. The J segment lost 2 bases and the V segment lost 0 bases, leaving 9 bases of the junction unmatched. CDR3: CASSLGGLAGALTDTQYF. The CDR3 DNA reads as TGTGCCAGCAGCTTGGGTGGGCTAGCGGGGGCCCTCACAGATACGCAGTATTTT.

V gene TRBV10-3 combines with J gene TRBJ2-7; D tentatively fits TRBD1 or TRBD2 (6 bases each). In germline, CDR1 is ENHRY, CDR2 SYGVKD. Between the trimmed V and J ends, which lost 7 bases and 7 bases, there was a span of 20 bases. This CDR3 is built from 14 residues. In DNA, the CDR3 is TGTGCCATCAAACCACAGGGAGGTAGTACTGAGCAGTACTTC. Amino acid sequence: CAIKPQGGSTEQYF.

In its sample, this clone was seen once. The chain carries TRBV11-1 and TRBJ1-5; tentative D call: TRBD1 (5 bases). There are 14 residues in the CDR3. In germline, CDR1 is SGHAT, CDR2 FQDESV (reference sequence). V lost 2 bases and J lost 4, with 9 bases in between. CDR3 region: CASSLRSGNQPQHF. The CDR3 nucleotides are TGTGCCAGCAGCTTACGGTCAGGGAATCAGCCCCAGCATTTT.

The J gene is TRBJ2-1, the V gene TRBV6-5; 10 bases match TRBD2. J was trimmed by 9 bases and V by 5 bases; bases with no gene match: 10. Per germline, CDR1 MNHEY and CDR2 SVGAGI. The CDR3 consists of 15 residues. As DNA, the CDR3 is TGTGCCAGCAGTAGCGGGACTAGCGTATGGGGTGAGCAGTTCTTC. Translation: CASSSGTSVWGEQFF.